This T cell receptor beta chain comes out of a study of cytomegalovirus exposure and HLA in healthy donors. Overall study results and limits: The study recorded about 160 TCR beta chains that were cytomegalovirus-associated.

CDR1 is SNHLY and CDR2 is FYNNEI in the germline V gene. V shed 6 bases and J shed 0 bases, with 10 bases lying between them. The length of the CDR3 is 14 residues. It was with 60 Vbeta and 13 Jbeta primers that the PCR ran. TCRdb keeps only in-frame clones here, not all; method: immunoSEQ multiplex PCR. The sample has about 130,000 clones, more than 70% seen once. For this clone: Its cognate antigen is unknown.

Healthy bone marrow donors supplied every sample. Sampled while nominally healthy, donors likely had unrecorded immune exposures. This chain links TRBV2 with TRBJ2-3; TRBD2 might be the D (6 bases). This sequence was found in a woman in her twenties or thirties in good health and CMV-seropositive. Sequenced input: PBMCs. The CDR3: CASSWSGSTDTQYF. In DNA, the CDR3 is TGTGCCAGCAGCTGGAGCGGGAGCACAGATACGCAGTATTTT.